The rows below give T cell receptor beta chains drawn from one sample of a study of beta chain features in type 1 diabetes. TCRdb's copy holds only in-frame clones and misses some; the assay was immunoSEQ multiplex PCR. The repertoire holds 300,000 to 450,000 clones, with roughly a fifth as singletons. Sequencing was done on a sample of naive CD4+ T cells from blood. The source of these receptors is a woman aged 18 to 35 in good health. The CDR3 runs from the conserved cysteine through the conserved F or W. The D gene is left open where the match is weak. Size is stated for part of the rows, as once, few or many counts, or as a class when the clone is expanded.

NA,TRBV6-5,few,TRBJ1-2,CASSYSRQPYGYTF,TGTGCCAGCAGTTACTCGAGACAACCCTATGGCTACACCTTC
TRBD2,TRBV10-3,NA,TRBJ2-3,CAIRGTSRIDTQYF,TGTGCCATCAGGGGGACTAGTCGGATAGATACGCAGTATTTT
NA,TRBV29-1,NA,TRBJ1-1,CSVEVWGSNTEAFF,TGCAGCGTTGAGGTGTGGGGCTCAAACACTGAAGCTTTCTTT
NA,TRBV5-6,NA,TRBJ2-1,CASSLIRGGSNEQFF,TGTGCCAGCAGCTTGATCAGGGGTGGATCCAATGAGCAGTTCTTC
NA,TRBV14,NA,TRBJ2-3,CASSHAGTDTQYF,TGTGCCAGCAGCCATGCGGGCACAGATACGCAGTATTTT
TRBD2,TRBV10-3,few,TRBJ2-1,CAISDREGYNEQFF,TGTGCCATCAGTGACAGGGAGGGGTACAATGAGCAGTTCTTC
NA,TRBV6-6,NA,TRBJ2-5,CASSYSGVHRAQYF,TGTGCCAGCAGTTACTCGGGAGTTCACCGGGCCCAGTACTTC
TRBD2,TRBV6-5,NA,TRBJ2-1,CASRLAGGNEQFF,TGTGCCAGCAGACTAGCGGGAGGCAATGAGCAGTTCTTC
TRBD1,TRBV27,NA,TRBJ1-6,CASKGRGGDPRDNSPLHF,TGTGCCAGCAAAGGACGAGGGGGCGACCCCCGGGATAATTCACCCCTCCACTTT
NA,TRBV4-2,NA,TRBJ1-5,CASSQEGGIRANQPQHF,TGTGCCAGCAGCCAAGAGGGGGGGATTCGGGCCAATCAGCCCCAGCATTTT
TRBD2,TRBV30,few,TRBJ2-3,CAWSVRASGRGDTQYF,TGTGCCTGGAGTGTACGGGCTAGCGGGCGAGGGGATACGCAGTATTTT
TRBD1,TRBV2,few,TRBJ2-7,CASSGPGTGEQYF,TGTGCCAGCAGCGGACCTGGGACAGGGGAGCAGTACTTC
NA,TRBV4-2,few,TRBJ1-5,CASSLRASNQPQHF,TGTGCCAGCAGCCTCAGGGCTAGCAATCAGCCCCAGCATTTT
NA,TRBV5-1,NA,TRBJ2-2,CASSRDSLGGELFF,TGCGCCAGCAGCAGAGACAGTCTCGGCGGGGAGCTGTTTTTT
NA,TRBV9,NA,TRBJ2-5,CASSVRGGETQYF,TGTGCCAGCAGCGTAAGGGGGGGAGAGACCCAGTACTTC
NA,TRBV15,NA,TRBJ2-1,CATSRVGHGSYNEQFF,TGTGCCACCAGCAGAGTAGGACACGGGTCCTACAATGAGCAGTTCTTC